Presented here are 24 T cell receptor beta chains from one specimen sequenced in a study of cytomegalovirus exposure and HLA in healthy donors. Repertoires were generated with immunoSEQ multiplex PCR, while TCRdb's copy carries only in-frame clones and drops some. Of 150,000 to 200,000 clones in the sample, 85% were seen once. The sample comprised PBMCs. The receptors shown here come from a man aged 18 to 35 in good health and CMV-seropositive.

This rearrangement joins TRBV29-1 to TRBJ2-7; D is possibly TRBD1 (6 bases). Germline CDR1 is SQVTM and CDR2 is ANQGSEA. This CDR3 contains 13 residues. V was pared by 3 bases and J by 6 bases, with 15 bases between. CDR3: CSVEPQGTGEQYF. Here the CDR3 DNA reads TGCAGCGTTGAGCCCCAGGGGACGGGCGAGCAGTACTTC.

This clone was counted once. The V call is TRBV2, the J call TRBJ1-1, with D hard to call. The length of the CDR3 is 14 residues. CDR1 and CDR2 from the germline V gene are SNHLY and FYNNEI. Trimming took off 10 bases at V and 2 bases at J, with 17 bases between the two ends. CDR3: CAITNPGLNTEAFF. The CDR3 DNA is TGTGCCATCACCAACCCGGGGTTAAACACTGAAGCTTTCTTT.

The rearrangement links TRBV19 to TRBJ1-6; D is possibly TRBD1 (5 bases). The V and J ends lost 3 bases and 7 bases respectively, with 13 bases between them. CDR1 and CDR2 (germline): LNHDA, SQIVND (reference sequence). There are 15 residues in the CDR3. The chain's CDR3 is CASSIMGGENSPLHF. CDR3 DNA sequence: TGTGCCAGTAGTATTATGGGGGGAGAAAATTCACCCCTCCACTTT.

The chain couples TRBV11-1 to TRBJ2-6; D is ambiguous. The CDR3 covers 17 residues. From germline, CDR1 is SGHAT and CDR2 FQDESV (reference sequence). V was clipped by 3 bases and J by 0 bases, with 12 bases between them. CDR3 nucleotides: TGTGCCAGCAGCTTTGTCCGGAGCCGCTCTGGGGCCAACGTCCTGACTTTC. It translates to CASSFVRSRSGANVLTF.

V usage is TRBV2 and J usage is TRBJ2-3; 8 bases match TRBD1. After removal of 4 bases from V and 0 bases from J, the junction contained 3 bases not matched to a gene. This CDR3 has 15 amino acids. The germline CDR1 and CDR2 sequences are SNHLY and FYNNEI. The CDR3 spells CASSGGQGSTDTQYF. The CDR3 DNA reads as TGTGCCAGCAGTGGTGGACAGGGTAGCACAGATACGCAGTATTTT.

The chain carries TRBV9 and TRBJ1-1; D remains unclear. CDR1 and CDR2 from the germline V gene are SGDLS and YYNGEE. The CDR3 has 13 residues. Between the trimmed V and J ends, which lost 0 bases and 5 bases, there was a span of 8 bases. CDR3 nucleotides: TGTGCCAGCAGCGTAGAGAGCTGGACTGAAGCTTTCTTT. This gives the protein CASSVESWTEAFF.

The rearrangement uses TRBV5-1 and TRBJ2-1; 7 bases are a match to TRBD1. The CDR3 extends over 16 amino acids. Per germline, CDR1 SGHRS and CDR2 YFSETQ. The J segment lost 1 base and the V segment lost 0 bases, leaving 4 bases of the junction unmatched. The CDR3 here is CASSLGSGGSYNEQFF. The CDR3 DNA sequence: TGCGCCAGCAGCTTGGGGTCAGGGGGATCCTACAATGAGCAGTTCTTC. Together with reference TRBV5-1 and TRBJ2-1, the CDR3 gives the full variable domain: KAGVTQTPRYLIKTRGQQVTLSCSPISGHRSVSWYQQTPGQGLQFLFEYFSETQRNKGNFPGRFSGRQFSNSRSEMNVSTLELGDSALYLCASSLGSGGSYNEQFFGPGTRLTVL.

The chain recombines TRBV7-9 with TRBJ2-3, with 13 bases aligning to TRBD2. The CDR3 extends over 18 amino acids. Germline CDR1 is SEHNR and CDR2 is FQNEAQ (reference sequence). Trimming took 3 bases from V and 6 from J; bases not matched to a gene: 12. The CDR3 region is CASSFGETSGRLWDTQYF. CDR3 nucleotide sequence: TGTGCCAGCAGCTTCGGGGAGACTAGCGGGAGGCTCTGGGATACGCAGTATTTT.

The CDR3 is CATSGTGSRETQYF. The CDR3, as DNA: TGTGCCACCTCCGGGACAGGGTCACGAGAGACCCAGTACTTC. V usage is TRBV2 and J usage is TRBJ2-5, with 9 bases aligning to TRBD1. The CDR3 covers 14 residues. The V gene end was trimmed by 10 bases and the J gene end by 4 bases; junction bases not matched to a gene: 10. Germline V CDR1 and CDR2: SNHLY, FYNNEI.

The rearrangement links TRBV28 to TRBJ2-3, with 7 bases that match TRBD2. Germline CDR1 and CDR2: MDHEN and SYDVKM. Trimming cost V 1 base and J 1 base; bases outside gene matches: 2. The CDR3 consists of 15 residues. CDR3 bases: TGTGCCAGCAGTTTATCTAGCGGAGGCACAGATACGCAGTATTTT. Protein sequence: CASSLSSGGTDTQYF.

This sequence joins TRBV5-6 and TRBJ1-2; a possible D gene is TRBD1 (5 bases). Between the trimmed V and J ends, which lost 4 bases and 3 bases, there was a span of 13 bases. CDR1 SGHDT and CDR2 YYEEEE come from the germline V gene. CDR3 length: 14 amino acids. The CDR3 spells CASSPGGMDYGYTF. The CDR3 DNA follows: TGTGCCAGCAGCCCCGGGGGTATGGACTATGGCTACACCTTC.

This clone was recorded once. This chain connects TRBV18 to TRBJ2-7; D perhaps matches TRBD1 (6 bases). The germline V gene has CDR1 KGHSH and CDR2 LQKENI. This CDR3 comprises 14 residues. Between the trimmed V and J ends, which lost 6 bases and 0 bases, there was a span of 12 bases. The CDR3 region is CASSPRDTSYEQYF. CDR3 sequence (DNA): TGTGCCAGCTCCCCGAGGGACACCTCCTACGAGCAGTACTTC.

The chain employs TRBV30 and TRBJ1-5; no reliable D call. The germline V and J ends were trimmed by 0 bases and 7 bases, with 10 bases remaining between them. The length of the CDR3 is 13 residues. CDR1 is GTSNPN, CDR2 SVGIG, per germline (reference sequence). The CDR3 spells CAWSVREDQPQHF. The CDR3 DNA follows: TGTGCCTGGAGTGTAAGGGAGGACCAGCCCCAGCATTTT.

The chain is built from TRBV19 and TRBJ1-6; the match to TRBD1 covers 10 bases. CDR1 is LNHDA and CDR2 is SQIVND in the germline V gene (reference sequence). This CDR3 is built from 19 residues. V gave up 2 bases and J gave up 7 bases; unmatched junction bases: 14. CDR3 nucleotides: TGTGCCAGTAGTATATCATTTCGACAGGGGGCAGGAGAGAATTCACCCCTCCACTTT. Translation: CASSISFRQGAGENSPLHF.

The chain links TRBV10-2 to TRBJ1-5, with D unresolved. V shed 5 bases and J shed 0 bases, with 11 bases lying between them. This CDR3 spans 15 amino acids. Germline V gives CDR1 WSHSY, CDR2 SAAADI. CDR3 DNA sequence: TGCGCCAGCAGTCACATTCTCCATAGCAATCAGCCCCAGCATTTT. The encoded protein is CASSHILHSNQPQHF.

This chain connects TRBV27 to TRBJ2-1; 7 nucleotides align to TRBD2. V shed 5 bases, J shed 3 bases, and the junction held 13 bases outside the gene matches. CDR1 and CDR2 from the germline V gene are MNHEY and SMNVEV (reference sequence). This CDR3 is 17 amino acids long. CDR3 nucleotide sequence: TGTGCCAGCAGTCCCATGGGGAGCGGGGAACTCTACAATGAGCAGTTCTTC. Translated: CASSPMGSGELYNEQFF.

V gene TRBV4-1 combines with J gene TRBJ1-3; D ambiguous. CDR3 length: 17 amino acids. The germline V gene encodes CDR1 MGHRA and CDR2 YSYEKL. The V and J ends lost 1 base and 2 bases respectively, with 15 bases between them. The CDR3 sequence is CASSQVSGRETGNTIYF. DNA for the CDR3: TGCGCCAGCAGCCAAGTAAGCGGAAGGGAAACTGGAAACACCATATATTTT.

The rearrangement uses TRBV9 and TRBJ1-1, with TRBD1 as a possible D gene (5 bases). The CDR3 covers 15 residues. V was shortened by 0 bases and J by 4 bases, with 13 bases between the two germline ends. The germline CDR1 and CDR2 sequences are SGDLS and YYNGEE. CDR3 amino acids: CASSVGSGSRTEAFF. CDR3 coding DNA: TGTGCCAGCAGCGTAGGATCAGGGTCTCGCACTGAAGCTTTCTTT.

The chain is built from TRBV30 and TRBJ2-7; D is possibly TRBD1 (5 bases). Germline-derived CDR1 and CDR2 are GTSNPN and SVGIG (reference sequence). This CDR3 comprises 14 residues. Trimming removed 2 bases from V and 0 bases from J, with 11 bases in between. The CDR3 reads CAWSPNRSSYEQYF. The CDR3, as DNA: TGTGCCTGGAGTCCCAACAGGAGCTCCTACGAGCAGTACTTC.

The J gene is TRBJ2-3, the V gene TRBV6-5, with 8 bases that match TRBD2. Germline lookup yields CDR1 MNHEY and CDR2 SVGAGI. The V gene end was trimmed by 2 bases and the J gene end by 0 bases; junction bases not matched to a gene: 1. The CDR3 extends over 15 amino acids. The CDR3: CASSYGGRSTDTQYF. As DNA, the CDR3 is TGTGCCAGCAGTTACGGCGGGAGGAGCACAGATACGCAGTATTTT.

This clone was observed once. V usage is TRBV25-1 and J usage is TRBJ2-1; possibly TRBD2 for D (7 bases). The V end lost 2 bases, the J end lost 7 bases, and 18 bases lay between the germline ends. Germline CDR1 and CDR2: MGHDK and SYGVNS. CDR3 length equals 16 residues. DNA of the CDR3: TGTGCCAGCAGTGAACTTCAAGAGGGAGGGGGTAATGAGCAGTTCTTC. This codes for CASSELQEGGGNEQFF.

The J gene is TRBJ1-2, the V gene TRBV18, with TRBD1 as a possible D gene (5 bases). CDR1 is KGHSH and CDR2 is LQKENI in the germline V gene. CDR3 size: 14 residues. Between the trimmed V and J ends, which lost 4 bases and 6 bases, there was a span of 15 bases. The CDR3 loop reads CASSLSDGGDGYTF. The CDR3 DNA reads TGTGCCAGCTCACTCTCGGACGGGGGAGATGGCTACACCTTC.

Relative to its sample, this clone is medium-sized. V and J are TRBV5-1 and TRBJ2-5; 7 bases line up with TRBD1. The germline V gene encodes CDR1 SGHRS and CDR2 YFSETQ. With 0 bases clipped from V and 5 bases from J, the junction kept 7 bases outside the gene matches. This CDR3 has 15 amino acids. The CDR3 loop reads CASSLGMTGMETQYF. The CDR3 coding sequence is TGCGCCAGCAGCTTGGGGATGACAGGGATGGAGACCCAGTACTTC.

The gene calls are TRBV4-1 and TRBJ2-1; 8 bases are a match to TRBD2. The ends lost 4 bases at V and 0 bases at J; junction bases unmatched: 5. The CDR3 covers 16 residues. Germline CDR1 MGHRA, CDR2 YSYEKL. The CDR3 DNA reads TGCGCCAGCAGCCTTACTAGCGGAGCCTCCTACAATGAGCAGTTCTTC. Encoded protein: CASSLTSGASYNEQFF.